The source of this TCR beta chain is a study of post-analysis software for immune sequencing data. At the level of the study: Disease trajectories encompassed relapsing-remitting, secondary progressive and progressive-relapsing multiple sclerosis. Findings and limits, study-wide: With F measure, samples from one preparation batch clustered together strongly. Among 5 or 6 TRBV segments more frequent in patients than controls were TRBV5-6, TRBV5-1 and TRBV20-1. For normalized Chao1 diversity, multiple sclerosis patients scored significantly lower than controls did.

Germline CDR1 and CDR2: LNHDA and SQIVND (reference sequence). V was shortened by 7 bases and J by 0 bases, with 16 bases between the two germline ends. The CDR3 consists of 17 residues. A note on this clonotype: What it binds is not known.

Libraries were made from TCR beta cDNA, and they carried unique molecular identifiers. Each sample of about 0.95 to 11 million input T cells yielded 500,000 or so cDNA molecules, so each molecule approximated one T cell. TCRdb reprocessed the PCR reads with MiXCR, giving one entry per CDR3 protein. The top ten hold around 11% of the sample, which has roughly 670,000 distinct CDR3 sequences, 59% seen once. Material: blood. The V and J genes are TRBV19 and TRBJ2-6, with a weak D call TRBD2 (5 bases). This receptor was obtained from a girl aged 2-10 years with multiple sclerosis. In nucleotides, the CDR3 is TGTGCCAGTAATGAGGGCCCGGCATCCTCTGGGGCCAACGTCCTGACTTTC. It codes for CASNEGPASSGANVLTF.